This TCR beta chain was recovered during a study of T cell repertoires in cytomegalovirus infection (dated 2019 in TCRdb). Background on the whole study: Alongside well-studied HLA-B-restricted epitopes, the peptide stimulations were aimed at recently identified HLA-C-restricted CMV epitopes, whose presentation resists viral immunomodulation. Donor HLA type was relevant to the analysis, as public TCR beta signatures indicated carriage of CMV infection together with the matching HLA type.

Overall study results and their limits: Carriers of CMV infection plus the relevant HLA type were discriminated by the cumulative frequency of public TCR beta family members in the study cohort and in an independent approximately 360-donor cohort. In the ex vivo response, HLA-C-restricted CMV-specific TCR beta clonotypes were dominant, and in two of eight donors the single most frequent clonotype came from this HLA-C-restricted group.

The germline V gene gives CDR1 as SGHVS and CDR2 as FNYEAQ. From the cysteine through the phenylalanine, the CDR3 covers 14 amino acids. Solely the CDR3 DNA is kept, with 42 bases framed from the first base. The V end loses 7 bases and the J end loses 6 bases, and a stretch of 19 bases separates them. The sequencing machine was an Illumina HiSeq 1500. TCRdb passed the public sequencing reads through fastp at Q25 and MiXCR, retaining productive beta sequences. Entries are consolidated by CDR3 protein sequence, retaining the most common genes and DNA. The sample table records roughly 200,000 distinct CDR3 sequences; about 39% of these occur just once. Of the sample, about 60% falls within the top ten clones. Turning to this clonotype: Its antigen target is currently unknown. Base qualities are not provided; no much larger clone lies one nucleotide away.

The intended sense of this specimen's treatment or condition label: in vitro stimulation with specific CMV peptide epitopes to enrich CMV-specific T cells. The rearranged segments are TRBV7-6 and TRBJ2-7; a tentative D call is TRBD1 (5 bases match). The sequence was obtained from a human donor in good health (CMV status not recorded). Some clones in this sample may be carry-over from other donors' samples. The source was CD8+ T cells from cultured PBMCs, collected from culture after CMV antigen stimulation. The CDR3 amino acid sequence is: CASTTGGAEVEQYF. The DNA sequence is given as TGTGCCAGCACCACCGGTGGGGCTGAGGTCGAGCAGTACTTC.